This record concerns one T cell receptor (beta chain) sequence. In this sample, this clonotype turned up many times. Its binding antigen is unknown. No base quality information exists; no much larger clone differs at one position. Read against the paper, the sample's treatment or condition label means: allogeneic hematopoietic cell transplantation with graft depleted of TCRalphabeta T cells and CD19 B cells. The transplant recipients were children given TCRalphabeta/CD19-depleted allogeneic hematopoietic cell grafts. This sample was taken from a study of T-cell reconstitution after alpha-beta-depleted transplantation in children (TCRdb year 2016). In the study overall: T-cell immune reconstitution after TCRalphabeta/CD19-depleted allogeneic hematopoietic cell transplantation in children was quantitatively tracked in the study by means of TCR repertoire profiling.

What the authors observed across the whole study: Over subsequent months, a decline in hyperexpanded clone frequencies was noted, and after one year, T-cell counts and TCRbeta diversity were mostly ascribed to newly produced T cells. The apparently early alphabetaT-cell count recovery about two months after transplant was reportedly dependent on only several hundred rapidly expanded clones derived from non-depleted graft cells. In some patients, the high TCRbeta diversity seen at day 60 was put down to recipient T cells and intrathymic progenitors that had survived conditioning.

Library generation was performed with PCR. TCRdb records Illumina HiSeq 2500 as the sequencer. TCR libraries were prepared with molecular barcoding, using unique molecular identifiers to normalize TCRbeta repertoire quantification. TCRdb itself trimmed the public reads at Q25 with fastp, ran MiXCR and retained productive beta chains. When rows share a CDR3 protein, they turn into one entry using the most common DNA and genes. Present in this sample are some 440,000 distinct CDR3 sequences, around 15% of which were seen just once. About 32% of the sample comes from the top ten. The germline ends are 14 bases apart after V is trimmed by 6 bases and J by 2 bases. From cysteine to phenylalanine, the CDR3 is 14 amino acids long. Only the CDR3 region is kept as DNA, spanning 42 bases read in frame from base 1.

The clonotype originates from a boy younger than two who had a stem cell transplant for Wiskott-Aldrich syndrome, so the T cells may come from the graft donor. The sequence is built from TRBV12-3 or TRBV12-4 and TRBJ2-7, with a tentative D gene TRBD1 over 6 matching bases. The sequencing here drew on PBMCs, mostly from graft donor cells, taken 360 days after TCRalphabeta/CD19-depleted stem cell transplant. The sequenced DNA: TGTGCCAGCAGGCCTGGACAGTTCACCTACGAGCAGTACTTC. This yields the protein CASRPGQFTYEQYF.